Listed here are 10 T cell receptor beta chains from one sample, sequenced in a study of T cell repertoires in cytomegalovirus infection. TCRdb ran MiXCR on the reads and lists one entry per CDR3 protein. The repertoire consists of some 310,000 distinct CDR3 sequences, with approximately 25% occurring once and the leading ten covering roughly 15%. These receptors have no identified antigens. Specimen: cultured PBMCs, collected from culture after CMV antigen stimulation. Receptors originate from a human donor in good health (CMV status not recorded). Some clones in this sample may be carry-over from other donors' samples.

The chain recombines TRBV6-5 with TRBJ2-5, with D unclear. The CDR3 is 13 residues long. Germline assignment: CDR1 MNHEY and CDR2 SVGAGI. V was trimmed by 0 bases and J by 5 bases, leaving 7 bases between them. The CDR3 coding sequence is TGTGCCAGCAGTTACTCTGTCTGGGAGACCCAGTACTTC. This translates into CASSYSVWETQYF.

The chain uses TRBV6-1 and TRBJ2-3; D remains ambiguous. V was pared by 6 bases and J by 1 base, with 14 bases between. Per the germline V gene, CDR1 is MNHNS and CDR2 is SASEGT. This CDR3 has 15 residues. CDR3 amino acids: CASRRSRDGTDTQYF. CDR3 sequence (DNA): TGTGCCAGCAGAAGAAGTAGGGATGGCACAGATACGCAGTATTTT.

This rearrangement joins TRBV19 to TRBJ2-7; D ambiguous. This CDR3 region has 14 residues. Deletions cut 5 bases from V and 4 bases from J, with 15 bases between. The germline V gene has CDR1 LNHDA and CDR2 SQIVND (reference sequence). The CDR3 nucleotides are TGTGCCAGTAGTGGTCTAAATGTACCGTACGAGCAGTACTTC. Translating it yields CASSGLNVPYEQYF. Full variable domain (rest looked up from reference TRBV19 and TRBJ2-7): DGGITQSPKYLFRKEGQNVTLSCEQNLNHDAMYWYRQDPGQGLRLIYYSQIVNDFQKGDIAEGYSVSREKKESFPLTVTSAQKNPTAFYLCASSGLNVPYEQYFGPGTRLTVT.

This clonotype has only a few counts. V and J are TRBV10-3 and TRBJ1-5; D gene unclear. Germline V lookup: CDR1 ENHRY, CDR2 SYGVKD. V lost 7 bases, J lost 3 bases, and 13 bases lay in between. CDR3 length: 14 residues. The DNA for the CDR3 is TGTGCCATCAAGTCGGTGGGAGACAATCAGCCCCAGCATTTT. Translating it yields CAIKSVGDNQPQHF.

This clonotype has just a few counts. This chain links TRBV6-1 with TRBJ1-3, with D possibly matching TRBD1 (5 bases). Per germline, CDR1 MNHNS and CDR2 SASEGT. Trimming removed 5 bases at V and 0 bases at J, with 17 bases between. CDR3 length: 17 amino acids. This CDR3 is CASSYPPNRSSGNTIYF. The CDR3 bases are TGTGCCAGCAGTTACCCGCCGAACAGGAGCTCTGGAAACACCATATATTTT.

The chain links TRBV7-1 to TRBJ2-2; the D call may be TRBD1 or TRBD2 (5 bases each). TRBV7-1 is marked as an open reading frame, function uncertain. CDR3 size: 14 residues. Trimming removed 3 bases from V and 4 bases from J, with 9 bases in between. The CDR3 loop is CASSSRDGTGELFF. CDR3 in DNA: TGTGCCAGCAGCTCTAGGGACGGCACCGGGGAGCTGTTTTTT.

This clonotype was detected only a few times. The chain recombines TRBV7-2 with TRBJ1-5; D is possibly TRBD1 (6 bases). The CDR3 spans 14 residues. Germline CDR1 and CDR2: SGHTA and FQGNSA. The V end was cut by 5 bases, the J end by 2 bases, with 10 bases between. The CDR3: CASSRGQRNQPQHF. CDR3 nucleotides: TGTGCCAGCAGCCGAGGACAGCGCAATCAGCCCCAGCATTTT.

This clonotype was seen many times. The J gene is TRBJ2-1, the V gene TRBV7-8; D is unresolved. This CDR3 contains 13 residues. Germline CDR1 is SGHVS and CDR2 is FQNEAQ. V was trimmed by 6 bases and J by 4 bases, leaving 10 bases between them. DNA of the CDR3: TGTGCCAGCAGAACGACCGGTTACAATGAGCAGTTCTTC. Its translation: CASRTTGYNEQFF.

The chain is built from TRBV7-9 and TRBJ2-5; 8 nucleotides align to TRBD1. Looked up from germline, CDR1 is SEHNR and CDR2 is FQNEAQ (reference sequence). This CDR3 is built from 15 residues. V lost 3 bases, J lost 4 bases, and 7 bases stayed unmatched. The CDR3 spells CASSFGGRGRETQYF. Here the CDR3 DNA reads TGTGCCAGCAGCTTTGGGGGCAGGGGGCGAGAGACCCAGTACTTC.

Only one count was recorded for this clonotype. The chain carries TRBV7-4 and TRBJ2-1; 9 positions match TRBD2. Germline trimming cut 5 bases from V and 7 bases from J; bases unmatched to any gene: 6. In germline, CDR1 is SGHVT, CDR2 SQSDAQ. CDR3 size: 14 residues. CDR3 loop: CASSRSGSPNEQFF. For the CDR3, the DNA is TGTGCCAGCAGCCGTAGCGGGAGCCCAAATGAGCAGTTCTTC.